This paragraph reports one T cell receptor beta chain. What it recognizes is unknown. The CDR3 spans 16 residues. Germline-derived CDR1 and CDR2 are SGHTA and FQGNSA. V was shortened by 2 bases and J by 2 bases, with 15 bases between the two germline ends. The data stem from a study of shared clonotypes between healthy human individuals. Study-level points and caveats: For naive CD4 cells, roughly 5% of clonotypes were shared across a handful of donors.

Only in-frame clones appear in the TCRdb table, and some are missing; sequencing was by immunoSEQ multiplex PCR. In the table there are about 1.1 million clones, approximately 80% of which are singletons. Input material: memory CD4+ T cells from PBMCs. Subset indicated: CD45RA-negative fraction. The chain has TRBV7-2 and TRBJ2-5; TRBD1 might be the D (7 bases). The TCR originated in a man aged 18 to 29 in good health. Some clones in this sample may be carry-over from other donors' samples. In DNA, the CDR3 is TGTGCCAGCAGCTTATTCGGGGGACAGATACAAGAGACCCAGTACTTC. Its translation is CASSLFGGQIQETQYF.